This T cell receptor beta chain emerged from a study of blood T cell repertoires in COVID-19. Method: immunoSEQ multiplex PCR; TCRdb's copy keeps in-frame clones and lacks some. This table holds approximately 230,000 clones, roughly 88% found once. From germline, CDR1 is SGHAT and CDR2 FQNNGV. Trimming shortened V by 2 bases and J by 1 base, and 17 bases separated the two germline ends. The CDR3 spans 17 residues. The chain employs TRBV11-2 and TRBJ1-1, with D perhaps TRBD1 (5 bases). This TCR came from a man aged 30 to 45 who had recovered from COVID-19. The material sequenced was peripheral blood. The CDR3 loop reads CASSLFPDRGGNTEAFF. Here the CDR3 DNA reads TGTGCCAGCAGCTTATTTCCTGACAGAGGCGGGAACACTGAAGCTTTCTTT.